This passage covers 13 T cell receptor beta chains from one sample sequenced in a study of a mutant IDH1 vaccine in newly diagnosed glioma. These TCRs are of unknown antigen specificity. Repertoires were generated with immunoSEQ multiplex PCR, while TCRdb's copy carries only in-frame clones and drops some. The sample shows about 52,000 clones, 90% to 95% of them seen only once. Noted time point: week 11, during vaccination. Each vaccine dose was 300 ug of mutant IDH1 20-mer peptide, with topical imiquimod. The input for sequencing was PBMCs, taken from a glioma patient whose treatment included an IDH1 peptide vaccine. These receptors all come from a man in his forties or fifties with glioma.

The genes are TRBV28 and TRBJ2-5, with D tentatively TRBD1 (5 bases). Deletions cut 10 bases from V and 4 bases from J, with 22 bases between. The CDR3 is made up of 15 amino acids. Germline V gene data show CDR1 as MDHEN and CDR2 as SYDVKM. The CDR3 coding sequence is TGTGCCACCAACCCGAATTCACAGGTCTTAGAGACCCAGTACTTC. As protein: CATNPNSQVLETQYF.

This rearrangement joins TRBV7-3 to TRBJ2-6, with 9 positions matching TRBD1. CDR1 is SGHTA and CDR2 is FQGTGA in the germline V gene. The trim removed 5 bases at V and 0 bases at J, leaving 11 bases unmatched. This CDR3 is 19 amino acids long. CDR3 sequence reads: CASSHPLQGASSGANVLTF. Written as DNA, the CDR3 is TGTGCCAGCAGCCATCCCTTACAGGGGGCAAGCTCTGGGGCCAACGTCCTGACTTTC.

V and J are TRBV18 and TRBJ2-5; the D gene could be TRBD1 or TRBD2 (5 bases each). Per germline, CDR1 KGHSH and CDR2 LQKENI. The CDR3 totals 15 residues. Trimming left V 5 bases short and J 1 base short, with 14 bases between. The CDR3 protein is CASSARGTAQETQYF. CDR3 DNA sequence: TGTGCCAGCTCAGCCAGAGGGACCGCCCAAGAGACCCAGTACTTC.

This chain joins TRBV4-1 and TRBJ2-7; 9 bases align to TRBD2. Germline lookup yields CDR1 MGHRA and CDR2 YSYEKL. Unmatched junction bases numbered 12, after V lost 0 bases and J lost 6 bases. This CDR3 region has 17 residues. The CDR3 loop is CASSQDLRGRALREQYF. The CDR3, as DNA: TGCGCCAGCAGCCAAGATCTACGCGGGAGGGCCCTCCGCGAGCAGTACTTC.

The chain is built from TRBV4-1 and TRBJ2-7; 8 bases are shared with TRBD1. Unmatched junction bases numbered 4, after V lost 3 bases and J lost 0 bases. CDR1 and CDR2 from the germline V gene are MGHRA and YSYEKL. The CDR3 is 15 residues long. CDR3 protein: CASSQGQARSYEQYF. Here the CDR3 DNA reads TGCGCCAGCAGCCAGGGACAGGCCCGCTCCTACGAGCAGTACTTC.

V and J are TRBV30 and TRBJ2-2; unclear D gene. With 4 bases removed from V and 1 base from J, the gap between germline ends came to 7 bases. Germline CDR1 reads GTSNPN; CDR2 reads SVGIG (reference sequence). This CDR3 spans 13 amino acids. The CDR3 region has the DNA TGTGCCTGGAAAGCAGGGAACACCGGGGAGCTGTTTTTT. It is translated as CAWKAGNTGELFF.

The V gene is TRBV4-1, the J gene TRBJ2-7, with TRBD1 identical over 8 bases. With V trimmed by 3 bases and J by 5 bases, 9 bases remained unmatched. Looked up from germline, CDR1 is MGHRA and CDR2 is YSYEKL. The CDR3 length is 15 residues. The chain's CDR3 is CASSHVPDRANEQYF. CDR3 in DNA: TGCGCCAGCAGCCACGTACCGGACAGGGCGAACGAGCAGTACTTC.

The chain uses TRBV25-1 and TRBJ1-4; the D gene is possibly TRBD1 (6 bases). This CDR3 region has 15 residues. CDR1 MGHDK and CDR2 SYGVNS come from the germline V gene. V dropped 6 bases and J dropped 8 bases, with 19 bases sitting between them. The CDR3 region is CASSRGLPDGEKLFF. CDR3 coding DNA: TGTGCCAGCAGCCGGGGGCTACCCGACGGGGAAAAACTGTTTTTT.

This chain links TRBV18 with TRBJ1-5, with a tentative D call TRBD1 (6 bases). The V end lost 1 base, the J end lost 3 bases, and 22 bases lay between the germline ends. CDR3 size: 19 residues. Per germline, CDR1 KGHSH and CDR2 LQKENI. The CDR3 loop reads CASSPQPGQRIVANQPQHF. In DNA form, the CDR3 reads TGTGCCAGCTCACCACAGCCGGGACAACGTATAGTGGCCAATCAGCCCCAGCATTTT.

The rearrangement links TRBV6-5 to TRBJ1-1; no reliable D call. Germline values: CDR1 MNHEY, CDR2 SVGAGI. V lost 10 bases and J lost 2, with 14 bases in between. The CDR3 has 13 amino acids. The chain's CDR3 is CAIQEGFNTEAFF. The CDR3 DNA follows: TGTGCCATTCAGGAGGGATTTAACACTGAAGCTTTCTTT.

The chain is built from TRBV7-3 and TRBJ2-5, with 7 bases matching TRBD1. This CDR3 is built from 15 residues. In germline, CDR1 is SGHTA, CDR2 FQGTGA. V lost 5 bases and J lost 2; bases outside the gene matches: 8. For the CDR3, the DNA is TGTGCCAGCAGCCGTTGGACAGGTCCTCAAGAGACCCAGTACTTC. Amino acid sequence: CASSRWTGPQETQYF.

The chain employs TRBV7-9 and TRBJ2-7; TRBD2 matches 10 bases. This CDR3 region has 16 residues. The junction had 6 bases not matched to a gene; V was cut back by 4 bases and J by 0 bases. Per germline, CDR1 SEHNR and CDR2 FQNEAQ (reference sequence). The CDR3 coding sequence is TGTGCCAGCAGCTGGCACAGCGGGAGGGCCTCCTACGAGCAGTACTTC. Protein: CASSWHSGRASYEQYF.

The chain combines TRBV18 with TRBJ1-1; no clear D gene. This CDR3 spans 14 amino acids. Trimming took 4 bases from V and 3 from J, leaving 12 bases between them. Per the germline V gene, CDR1 is KGHSH and CDR2 is LQKENI. CDR3 region: CASSQTQRDTEAFF. For the CDR3, the DNA is TGTGCCAGCTCACAAACTCAGCGGGACACTGAAGCTTTCTTT.